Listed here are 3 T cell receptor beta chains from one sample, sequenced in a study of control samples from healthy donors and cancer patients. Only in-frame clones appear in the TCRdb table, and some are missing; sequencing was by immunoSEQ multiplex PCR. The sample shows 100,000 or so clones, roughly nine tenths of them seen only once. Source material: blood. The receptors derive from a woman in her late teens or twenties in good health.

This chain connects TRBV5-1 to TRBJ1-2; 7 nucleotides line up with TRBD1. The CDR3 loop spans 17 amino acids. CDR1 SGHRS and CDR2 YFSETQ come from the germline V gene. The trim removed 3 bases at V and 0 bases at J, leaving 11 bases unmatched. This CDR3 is CASSSGQARAPNYGYTF. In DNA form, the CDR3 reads TGCGCCAGCAGCTCCGGACAGGCAAGGGCGCCTAACTATGGCTACACCTTC.

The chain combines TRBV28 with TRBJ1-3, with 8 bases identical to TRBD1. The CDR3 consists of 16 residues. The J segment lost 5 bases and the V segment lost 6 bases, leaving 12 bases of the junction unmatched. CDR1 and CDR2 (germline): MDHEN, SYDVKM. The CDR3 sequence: CASRTTRTGIRNTIYF. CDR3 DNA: TGTGCCAGCAGAACTACCCGGACAGGGATCCGAAACACCATATATTTT.

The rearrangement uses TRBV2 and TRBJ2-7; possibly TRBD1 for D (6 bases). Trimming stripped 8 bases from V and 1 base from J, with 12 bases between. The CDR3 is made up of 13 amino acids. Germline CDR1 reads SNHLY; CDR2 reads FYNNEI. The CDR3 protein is CASGRDKSYEQYF. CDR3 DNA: TGTGCCAGCGGCCGGGACAAGTCCTACGAGCAGTACTTC.